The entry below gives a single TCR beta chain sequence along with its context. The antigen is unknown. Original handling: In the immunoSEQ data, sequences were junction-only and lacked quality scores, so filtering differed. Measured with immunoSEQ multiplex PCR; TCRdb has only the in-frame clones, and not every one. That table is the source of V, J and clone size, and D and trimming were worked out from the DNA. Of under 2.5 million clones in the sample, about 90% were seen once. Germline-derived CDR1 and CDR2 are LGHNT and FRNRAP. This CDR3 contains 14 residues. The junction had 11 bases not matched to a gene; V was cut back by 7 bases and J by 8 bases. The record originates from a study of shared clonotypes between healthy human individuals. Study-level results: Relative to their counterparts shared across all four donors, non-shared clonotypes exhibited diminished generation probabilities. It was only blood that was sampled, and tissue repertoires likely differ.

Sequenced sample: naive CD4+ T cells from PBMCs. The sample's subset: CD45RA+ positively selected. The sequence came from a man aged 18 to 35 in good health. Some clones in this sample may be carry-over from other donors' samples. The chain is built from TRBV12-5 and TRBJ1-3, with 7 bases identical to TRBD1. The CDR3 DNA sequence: TGTGCTAGTGCCCAAGGGACAGATCGGTACACCATATATTTT. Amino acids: CASAQGTDRYTIYF.